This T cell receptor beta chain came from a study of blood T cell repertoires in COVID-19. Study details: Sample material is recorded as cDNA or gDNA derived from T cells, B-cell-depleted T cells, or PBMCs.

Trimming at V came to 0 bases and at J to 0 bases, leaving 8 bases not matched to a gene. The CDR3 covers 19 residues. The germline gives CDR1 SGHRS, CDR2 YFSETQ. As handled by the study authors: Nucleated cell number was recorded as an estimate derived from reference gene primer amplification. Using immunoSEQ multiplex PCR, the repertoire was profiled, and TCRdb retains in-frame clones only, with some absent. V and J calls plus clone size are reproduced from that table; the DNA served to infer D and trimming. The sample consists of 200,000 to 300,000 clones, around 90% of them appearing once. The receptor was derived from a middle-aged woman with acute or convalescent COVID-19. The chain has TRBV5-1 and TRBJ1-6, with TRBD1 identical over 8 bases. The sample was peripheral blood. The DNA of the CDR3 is TGCGCCAGCAGCTTGGAGGAACAGGGGGGCAGCTCCTATAATTCACCCCTCCACTTT. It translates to CASSLEEQGGSSYNSPLHF.